What follows are 6 T cell receptor beta chains derived from one specimen sequenced in a study of PD-1 blockade in classical Hodgkin lymphoma. Profiled with immunoSEQ multiplex PCR; TCRdb holds only in-frame clones, not every one. Altogether 20,000 or so clones are present, around 75% being singletons, with the ten largest covering more than 20%. Relapses following autologous stem cell transplantation were seen in all patients, with brentuximab vedotin exposure varying. The sample here was peripheral blood mononuclear cells (PBMCs), taken at baseline. The receptor set was obtained from a human donor with classical Hodgkin lymphoma.

This clone occurred a few times. The chain links TRBV11-2 to TRBJ1-4; D perhaps matches TRBD1 (5 bases). In germline, CDR1 is SGHAT, CDR2 FQNNGV. The germline V and J ends were trimmed by 5 bases and 5 bases, with 15 bases remaining between them. The length of the CDR3 is 15 residues. CDR3 bases: TGTGCCAGCAGCCCAGGGACGGTCGTCAATGAAAAACTGTTTTTT. It specifies CASSPGTVVNEKLFF.

The chain has TRBV27 and TRBJ1-2; 8 nucleotides line up with TRBD1. From germline, CDR1 is MNHEY and CDR2 SMNVEV (reference sequence). The CDR3 is 16 amino acids. The V segment lost 3 bases and the J segment 0 bases; nucleotides outside the gene matches: 6. CDR3: CASSFLDRETNYGYTF. DNA for the CDR3: TGTGCCAGCAGTTTCCTGGACAGGGAGACTAACTATGGCTACACCTTC.

The J gene is TRBJ2-5, the V gene TRBV30, with D possibly matching TRBD1 (6 bases). CDR3 length equals 14 residues. The germline gives CDR1 GTSNPN, CDR2 SVGIG (reference sequence). Trimming cost V 2 bases and J 0 bases, with 10 bases left between them. The CDR3 region is CAWSSTGYQETQYF. The CDR3 DNA follows: TGTGCCTGGAGTTCTACAGGGTACCAAGAGACCCAGTACTTC.

CDR3 protein: CASSFRGNTEAFF. In DNA, the CDR3 is TGCGCCAGCAGCTTTCGGGGGAACACTGAAGCTTTCTTT. The V call is TRBV5-1, the J call TRBJ1-1; no clear D gene. Trimming took off 2 bases at V and 1 base at J, with 6 bases between the two ends. The CDR3 is 13 residues long. CDR1 is SGHRS, CDR2 YFSETQ, per germline.

V gene TRBV29-1 combines with J gene TRBJ2-1, with TRBD2 identical over 14 bases. Germline V gene data show CDR1 as SQVTM and CDR2 as ANQGSEA. Germline trimming cut 4 bases from V and 8 bases from J; bases unmatched to any gene: 4. The CDR3 is made up of 14 amino acids. The CDR3 nucleotides are TGCAGCGTTGTGGGGACTAGCGGGAGCCATGAGCAGTTCTTC. It yields the protein CSVVGTSGSHEQFF.

The chain has TRBV18 and TRBJ1-1; D not certain. The V end was cut by 5 bases, the J end by 8 bases, with 15 bases between. The germline CDR1 and CDR2 sequences are KGHSH and LQKENI. The CDR3 runs 13 residues. CDR3 amino acids: CASSSDAFLEAFF. DNA of the CDR3: TGTGCCAGCTCATCGGATGCGTTTCTGGAAGCTTTCTTT.